These 30 T cell receptor beta chains share one sample of origin, sequenced in a study of glioma-infiltrating T cells after dendritic cell vaccination. Data came from immunoSEQ multiplex PCR; TCRdb stores just in-frame clones and leaves some out. The data show around 96,000 clones, roughly three quarters seen once. The specimen comprised blood, sampled before dendritic cell vaccination. The receptors come from a human donor with glioblastoma.

The chain joins TRBV7-9 to TRBJ1-2, with D possibly being TRBD1 (6 bases). Germline V gene lookup returns CDR1 SEHNR and CDR2 FQNEAQ (reference sequence). CDR3 length: 15 residues. V shed 0 bases and J shed 4 bases, with 12 bases lying between them. CDR3 region: CASSLAATGSYGYTF. DNA for the CDR3: TGTGCCAGCAGCTTAGCCGCGACAGGCAGCTATGGCTACACCTTC.

The chain links TRBV6-5 to TRBJ1-5, with D possibly TRBD1 on 5 matching bases. The CDR3 loop spans 13 amino acids. Trimming left V 9 bases short and J 9 bases short, with 18 bases between. Germline CDR1 is MNHEY and CDR2 is SVGAGI. CDR3 nucleotides: TGTGCCAGGATGACGGGGGGGAAGAGGCCCCAGCATTTT. Its translation is CARMTGGKRPQHF.

The chain has TRBV5-4 and TRBJ2-5, with D perhaps TRBD2 (6 bases). There are 13 residues in the CDR3. Germline V gives CDR1 SGHNT, CDR2 YYREEE (reference sequence). V was trimmed by 4 bases and J by 1 base, leaving 8 bases between them. CDR3 region: CASSLGLQETQYF. The CDR3 region has the DNA TGTGCCAGCAGCCTGGGACTCCAAGAGACCCAGTACTTC.

The chain is built from TRBV6-6 and TRBJ1-2, with D possibly being TRBD1 (6 bases). Germline V lookup: CDR1 MNHNY, CDR2 SVGAGI (reference sequence). The CDR3 sequence is 14 residues long. With 5 bases removed from V and 4 bases from J, the gap between germline ends came to 14 bases. The CDR3 is CASSPADRIYGYTF. CDR3 in DNA: TGTGCCAGCAGTCCCGCCGACAGGATCTATGGCTACACCTTC.

This chain joins TRBV27 and TRBJ1-5; D not resolved. The germline CDR1 and CDR2 sequences are MNHEY and SMNVEV (reference sequence). This CDR3 is built from 15 residues. V gave up 6 bases and J gave up 7 bases, with 19 bases separating them. CDR3 DNA: TGTGCCAGCAGCAAATGGTCGGGTTCCGGCCAGCCCCAGCATTTT. It codes for CASSKWSGSGQPQHF.

The V call is TRBV7-2, the J call TRBJ2-7; 8 nucleotides match TRBD2. The germline V gene encodes CDR1 SGHTA and CDR2 FQGNSA. Unmatched junction bases numbered 6, after V lost 5 bases and J lost 3 bases. The CDR3 loop spans 14 amino acids. The DNA for the CDR3 is TGTGCCAGCAGCCCCACTAGCGGAAACTACGAGCAGTACTTC. Its protein is CASSPTSGNYEQYF.

The rearrangement uses TRBV19 and TRBJ1-2; no clear D gene. The germline CDR1 and CDR2 sequences are LNHDA and SQIVND (reference sequence). The CDR3 has 11 amino acids. With 5 bases removed from V and 2 bases from J, the gap between germline ends came to 3 bases. In nucleotides, the CDR3 is TGTGCCAGTAGTCTAAACTATGGCTACACCTTC. It encodes CASSLNYGYTF. Full variable domain (outside the CDR3, taken from reference TRBV19 and TRBJ1-2): DGGITQSPKYLFRKEGQNVTLSCEQNLNHDAMYWYRQDPGQGLRLIYYSQIVNDFQKGDIAEGYSVSREKKESFPLTVTSAQKNPTAFYLCASSLNYGYTFGSGTRLTVV.

The chain is built from TRBV5-1 and TRBJ1-2, with 12 nucleotides matching TRBD1. Germline assignment: CDR1 SGHRS and CDR2 YFSETQ. Trimming at V came to 3 bases and at J to 4 bases, leaving 10 bases not matched to a gene. This CDR3 is 17 amino acids long. CDR3 nucleotides: TGCGCCAGCAGCTGGAGCCTCGGGACAGGGGGCTTCTATGGCTACACCTTC. Protein sequence: CASSWSLGTGGFYGYTF.

This chain links TRBV7-9 with TRBJ1-4; 10 bases match TRBD1. The V gene's germline CDR1 is SEHNR and CDR2 FQNEAQ (reference sequence). V was clipped by 7 bases and J by 8 bases; unmatched bases: 13. The CDR3 contains 16 residues. The CDR3 is CASTSPSGTGVEKLFF. CDR3 coding DNA: TGTGCCAGCACCTCCCCATCGGGGACAGGGGTGGAAAAACTGTTTTTT.

This clone was seen a handful of times. The chain couples TRBV7-8 to TRBJ1-5, with 7 nucleotides matching TRBD1. The V and J ends lost 5 bases and 3 bases, in that order; junction bases with no gene match: 7. CDR3 length equals 15 residues. Germline V gene lookup returns CDR1 SGHVS and CDR2 FQNEAQ. The CDR3 spells CASSRTGDFNQPQHF. As DNA, the CDR3 is TGTGCCAGCAGCCGAACAGGGGACTTCAATCAGCCCCAGCATTTT.

This clone was counted between two and nine times. This chain links TRBV5-8 with TRBJ1-3; D may be TRBD1 (5 bases). V shed 4 bases and J shed 3 bases, with 20 bases lying between them. Germline V gives CDR1 SGHTS, CDR2 YDEGEE. CDR3 length equals 17 residues. The CDR3 loop reads CASSLSPSGTYGNTIYF. The CDR3 DNA reads as TGTGCCAGCAGCCTGAGTCCGTCCGGGACTTATGGAAACACCATATATTTT.

CDR3 amino acids: CASSIGVVGNQPQHF. The CDR3, as DNA: TGTGCCAGTAGTATTGGAGTGGTTGGCAATCAGCCCCAGCATTTT. This chain links TRBV19 with TRBJ1-5; no definite D call. This CDR3 is 15 amino acids long. Germline-derived CDR1 and CDR2 are LNHDA and SQIVND (reference sequence). V lost 3 bases, J lost 2 bases, and 11 bases lay in between.

The chain has TRBV7-2 and TRBJ2-7; no clear D gene. Germline CDR1 reads SGHTA; CDR2 reads FQGNSA. The CDR3 runs to 14 residues. V lost 1 base to trimming and J lost 0 bases, with 7 bases between them. DNA of the CDR3: TGTGCCAGCAGCTTAGATTACTTCTCCTACGAGCAGTACTTC. Translation gives CASSLDYFSYEQYF. Supplemented by reference TRBV7-2 and TRBJ2-7, the full variable domain reads GAGVSQSPSNKVTEKGKDVELRCDPISGHTALYWYRQSLGQGLEFLIYFQGNSAPDKSGLPSDRFSAERTGGSVSTLTIQRTQQEDSAVYLCASSLDYFSYEQYFGPGTRLTVT.

By share of the sample, this clone is medium-sized. J is TRBJ2-7 and V is TRBV25-1; D is possibly TRBD1 (5 bases). Deletions cut 4 bases from V and 0 bases from J, with 19 bases between. The CDR3 has 17 residues. The V gene's germline CDR1 is MGHDK and CDR2 SYGVNS. The CDR3 is CASSGTRTSQDSYEQYF. CDR3 bases: TGTGCCAGCAGTGGGACCCGGACAAGCCAAGACTCCTACGAGCAGTACTTC.

The chain employs TRBV9 and TRBJ1-2; D not certain. The germline V and J ends were trimmed by 4 bases and 4 bases, with 17 bases remaining between them. The CDR3 has 15 residues. The V gene's germline CDR1 is SGDLS and CDR2 YYNGEE. The chain's CDR3 is CASSTAPQASYGYTF. The CDR3 nucleotides are TGTGCCAGCAGCACCGCCCCGCAGGCAAGCTATGGCTACACCTTC.

This chain uses TRBV9 with TRBJ2-3; 14 bases are shared with TRBD2. With 4 bases clipped from V and 5 bases from J, the junction kept 6 bases outside the gene matches. This CDR3 has 16 amino acids. The germline CDR1 and CDR2 sequences are SGDLS and YYNGEE. This CDR3 reads CASSQGTSGSVDTQYF. The CDR3 region has the DNA TGTGCCAGCAGCCAAGGGACTAGCGGGAGTGTAGATACGCAGTATTTT. The entire variable domain, with the rest obtained from reference TRBV9 and TRBJ2-3, is as follows: DSGVTQTPKHLITATGQRVTLRCSPRSGDLSVYWYQQSLDQGLQFLIQYYNGEERAKGNILERFSAQQFPDLHSELNLSSLELGDSALYFCASSQGTSGSVDTQYFGPGTRLTVL.

Comments on this clone: At the DNA level, this CDR3 is encoded by other sequences in the same sample as well. The V call is TRBV19, the J call TRBJ1-5; weak D call: TRBD1 (5 bases). V lost 2 bases to trimming and J lost 6 bases, with 5 bases between them. The CDR3 consists of 12 residues. The V gene's germline CDR1 is LNHDA and CDR2 SQIVND (reference sequence). The CDR3 spells CASSIRGQPQHF. CDR3 sequence (DNA): TGTGCCAGTAGTATAAGGGGTCAGCCCCAGCATTTT.

The chain combines TRBV19 with TRBJ1-1, with D possibly being TRBD1 (5 bases). This CDR3 contains 12 residues. CDR1 is LNHDA and CDR2 is SQIVND in the germline V gene (reference sequence). The ends were cut back, 8 bases at V and 11 bases at J, with 18 bases in the middle. CDR3 region: CASSLRGGGAFF. CDR3 sequence (DNA): TGTGCCAGTTCCCTTAGGGGTGGTGGGGCTTTCTTT. Drawing the rest from reference TRBV19 and TRBJ1-1, the complete variable domain is DGGITQSPKYLFRKEGQNVTLSCEQNLNHDAMYWYRQDPGQGLRLIYYSQIVNDFQKGDIAEGYSVSREKKESFPLTVTSAQKNPTAFYLCASSLRGGGAFFGQGTRLTVV.

V gene TRBV19 combines with J gene TRBJ2-7; TRBD1 matches at 9 bases. The junction had 17 bases not matched to a gene; V was cut back by 8 bases and J by 9 bases. Germline CDR1 reads LNHDA; CDR2 reads SQIVND (reference sequence). The CDR3 runs 15 residues. CDR3: CASARGTGMGLAQYF. In nucleotides, the CDR3 is TGTGCCAGTGCCCGCGGGACAGGGATGGGACTCGCGCAGTACTTC.

The rearrangement joins TRBV9 to TRBJ1-3, with D possibly TRBD1 on 5 matching bases. The CDR3 length is 16 residues. The ends were cut back, 0 bases at V and 0 bases at J, with 10 bases in the middle. Germline loops: CDR1 SGDLS, CDR2 YYNGEE. The chain's CDR3 is CASSVGQMSSGNTIYF. The DNA for the CDR3 is TGTGCCAGCAGCGTAGGACAGATGAGCTCTGGAAACACCATATATTTT.

The genes are TRBV18 and TRBJ2-7, with D possibly matching TRBD2 (5 bases). The CDR3 length is 14 residues. The V gene lost 3 bases and the J gene lost 5 bases, with 14 bases spanning the gap. Germline CDR1 reads KGHSH; CDR2 reads LQKENI. The chain's CDR3 is CASSPISGNHEQYF. The CDR3 coding sequence is TGTGCCAGCTCACCGATTTCCGGGAACCACGAGCAGTACTTC.

The chain uses TRBV10-3 and TRBJ2-7, with D maybe TRBD1 (6 bases). V lost 6 bases and J 3 bases, leaving 9 bases between the germline ends. This CDR3 contains 12 residues. Looked up from germline, CDR1 is ENHRY and CDR2 is SYGVKD. In nucleotides, the CDR3 is TGTGCCATCAGCCTACAGGGCTACGAGCAGTACTTC. This codes for CAISLQGYEQYF.

J is TRBJ1-2 and V is TRBV11-2; 8 bases line up with TRBD1. V gave up 1 base and J gave up 5 bases; unmatched junction bases: 9. CDR3 length: 16 amino acids. The germline V gene has CDR1 SGHAT and CDR2 FQNNGV. CDR3 sequence: CASSLAGTGQMYGYTF. The CDR3 bases are TGTGCCAGCAGCTTAGCCGGGACAGGCCAAATGTATGGCTACACCTTC.

V and J are TRBV5-1 and TRBJ1-4; 9 nucleotides match TRBD1. The CDR3 contains 15 residues. The V and J ends lost 0 bases and 7 bases, in that order; junction bases with no gene match: 4. Germline assignment: CDR1 SGHRS and CDR2 YFSETQ. The CDR3 DNA follows: TGCGCCAGCAGCTTGGCAGGGACAGGGCGTGAAAAACTGTTTTTT. It is translated as CASSLAGTGREKLFF.

This chain connects TRBV7-6 to TRBJ2-5; possibly TRBD2 for D (5 bases). Trimming cost V 3 bases and J 4 bases, with 12 bases left between them. CDR1 and CDR2 (germline): SGHVS, FNYEAQ. The CDR3 consists of 14 residues. CDR3 coding DNA: TGTGCCAGCAGCTTTCAGATGGCGGGAGAGACCCAGTACTTC. Translated: CASSFQMAGETQYF.

The J gene is TRBJ1-3, the V gene TRBV27, with D possibly being TRBD1 (6 bases). There are 16 residues in the CDR3. Germline V lookup: CDR1 MNHEY, CDR2 SMNVEV (reference sequence). V lost 6 bases and J 4 bases, leaving 19 bases between the germline ends. DNA of the CDR3: TGTGCCAGCAGACTCACGAGTACAGGGAAAGGAAACACCATATATTTT. It yields the protein CASRLTSTGKGNTIYF.

The gene calls are TRBV19 and TRBJ1-1; weak D call: TRBD1 (5 bases). Per germline, CDR1 LNHDA and CDR2 SQIVND (reference sequence). The CDR3 contains 11 residues. The germline V and J ends were trimmed by 8 bases and 5 bases, with 9 bases remaining between them. CDR3 sequence: CASGRGTEAFF. The CDR3 DNA reads TGTGCCAGTGGGAGGGGAACTGAAGCTTTCTTT.

The V gene is TRBV7-9, the J gene TRBJ1-2; no clear D. V was shortened by 6 bases and J by 4 bases, with 15 bases between the two germline ends. This CDR3 has 14 amino acids. The germline gives CDR1 SEHNR, CDR2 FQNEAQ (reference sequence). CDR3 in amino acids: CASSLDGGGYGYTF. The DNA for the CDR3 is TGTGCCAGCAGTCTAGACGGCGGCGGCTATGGCTACACCTTC. The full variable domain, rest sourced from reference TRBV7-9 and TRBJ1-2, is DTGVSQNPRHKITKRGQNVTFRCDPISEHNRLYWYRQTLGQGPEFLTYFQNEAQLEKSRLLSDRFSAERPKGSFSTLEIQRTEQGDSAMYLCASSLDGGGYGYTFGSGTRLTVV.

The chain carries TRBV28 and TRBJ1-2; TRBD1 might be the D (5 bases). V was clipped by 1 base and J by 4 bases, with 7 bases between them. CDR1 and CDR2 (germline): MDHEN, SYDVKM. The CDR3 has 13 amino acids. The CDR3, as DNA: TGTGCCAGCAGTTTATTCCAGGGCTATGGCTACACCTTC. It codes for CASSLFQGYGYTF.

J is TRBJ2-7 and V is TRBV27; 8 bases align to TRBD1. CDR3 length: 14 amino acids. Trimming removed 5 bases from V and 3 bases from J; junction bases left unmatched: 6. The germline gives CDR1 MNHEY, CDR2 SMNVEV (reference sequence). CDR3 loop: CASSPRTGLYEQYF. The CDR3 nucleotides are TGTGCCAGCAGTCCCCGGACAGGGCTCTACGAGCAGTACTTC.